Listed here are 28 T cell receptor beta chains from one sample, sequenced in a study of blood T cells in healthy people across ages. Alongside a J-beta primer mix, a sample-barcoded 5' primer served in a second PCR lasting 7 to 11 cycles. TCRdb independently ran MiXCR on the 5' RACE reads; one entry per CDR3 protein. The sample includes around 1,700,000 distinct CDR3 sequences, 28% seen only once; the top ten take 7.7%. The sequenced sample consisted of blood. The receptor source for this set is a woman in her 30s in good health.

This CDR3 is CSVERPGQGINEQFF. The CDR3 DNA follows: TGCAGCGTCGAACGTCCGGGACAGGGGATCAATGAGCAGTTCTTC. The V and J genes are TRBV29-1 and TRBJ2-1, with TRBD1 matching over 10 bases. With 6 bases clipped from V and 6 bases from J, the junction kept 11 bases outside the gene matches. Germline CDR1 reads SQVTM; CDR2 reads ANQGSEA. The CDR3 is 15 residues long.

In regard to this clonotype: One base away lies a much larger clone, so this may be a sequencing read error. V is TRBV6-6 and J is TRBJ2-7; tentatively, D is TRBD1 (6 bases). The CDR3 length is 16 residues. Germline CDR1 and CDR2: MNHNY and SVGAGI (reference sequence). The V end lost 8 bases, the J end lost 2 bases, and 22 bases lay between the germline ends. The CDR3 spells CASDQGKFMGTYEQYF. The CDR3 DNA reads TGTGCCAGCGACCAGGGGAAGTTCATGGGGACCTACGAGCAGTACTTC.

This clonotype came up many times. The chain employs TRBV7-9 and TRBJ1-2; tentatively, D is TRBD1 (5 bases). V lost 3 bases to trimming and J lost 0 bases, with 8 bases between them. The length of the CDR3 is 14 residues. CDR1 is SEHNR, CDR2 FQNEAQ, per germline (reference sequence). Written as DNA, the CDR3 is TGTGCCAGCAGCTTCGACAGTGCTAACTATGGCTACACCTTC. It codes for CASSFDSANYGYTF.

The sample holds a few counts of this clonotype. This sequence joins TRBV12-3 or TRBV12-4 and TRBJ2-5, with 8 bases fitting TRBD1. V lost 2 bases to trimming and J lost 13 bases; unmatched junction nucleotides: 9. CDR3 length: 13 residues. The CDR3 loop reads CASSLFGATGGYF. In DNA, the CDR3 is TGTGCCAGCAGTTTATTCGGGGCCACAGGGGGGTACTTC.

A word on this clonotype: The junction departs from germline at one end; a sequencing error may be responsible. This rearrangement joins TRBV24-1 to TRBJ1-5; D not resolved. This CDR3 spans 14 amino acids. Germline CDR1 reads KGHDR; CDR2 reads SFDVKD. The CDR3 loop reads CATSDLDSNQPRHF. As DNA, the CDR3 is TGTGCCACCAGTGATTTGGATAGCAATCAGCCCCGGCATTTT.

V is TRBV5-1 and J is TRBJ2-4, with TRBD2 identical over 7 bases. CDR1 SGHRS and CDR2 YFSETQ come from the germline V gene. The trim removed 0 bases at V and 5 bases at J, leaving 5 bases unmatched. This CDR3 has 15 amino acids. The CDR3 coding sequence is TGCGCCAGCAGCTTGGGGCCTAGCGGCGAAAACATTCAGTACTTC. As protein: CASSLGPSGENIQYF.

This clonotype has only a few counts. DNA of the CDR3: TGCAGTGCTATCTACCCCGGGACTAGCGGGAGAGGTTGGCAAGAGACCCAGTACTTC. This encodes CSAIYPGTSGRGWQETQYF. The V and J genes are TRBV20-1 and TRBJ2-5, with 14 nucleotides matching TRBD2. The germline V gene encodes CDR1 DFQATT and CDR2 SNEGSKA (reference sequence). J gave up 2 bases and V 4 bases, and 15 bases lay outside the gene matches. This CDR3 region has 19 residues.

This clonotype was counted only a few times. The rearrangement joins TRBV9 to TRBJ2-1, with D perhaps matching TRBD1 (6 bases). The germline V gene has CDR1 SGDLS and CDR2 YYNGEE. The CDR3 totals 18 residues. With 3 bases removed from V and 4 bases from J, the gap between germline ends came to 23 bases. In DNA form, the CDR3 reads TGTGCCAGCAGCGCCCGGACAGTTTCCGGGACGGGATACAATGAGCAGTTCTTC. The encoded protein is CASSARTVSGTGYNEQFF.

The table lists this clonotype with a few counts. The gene calls are TRBV7-2 and TRBJ1-5; D is ambiguous. Germline assignment: CDR1 SGHTA and CDR2 FQGNSA. The germline V and J ends were trimmed by 5 bases and 5 bases, with 10 bases remaining between them. CDR3 length: 13 amino acids. Here the CDR3 DNA reads TGTGCCAGCAGCGCCTGGAGGGATCAGCCCCAGCATTTT. Translated, it gives CASSAWRDQPQHF.

In its sample, this clonotype was seen a few times. The rearrangement joins TRBV24-1 to TRBJ2-5; a weak D match, TRBD2 (6 bases). V was trimmed by 2 bases and J by 11 bases, leaving 11 bases between them. This CDR3 is built from 12 residues. The germline V gene has CDR1 KGHDR and CDR2 SFDVKD. The CDR3, as DNA: TGTGCCACCAGTGATTCGATGGGGAGGCAGTACTTC. It specifies CATSDSMGRQYF.

This clonotype appeared many times. J is TRBJ2-7 and V is TRBV10-3, with no clear D. Trimming took off 3 bases at V and 3 bases at J, with 6 bases between the two ends. CDR1 ENHRY and CDR2 SYGVKD come from the germline V gene. CDR3 size: 12 residues. CDR3 amino acids: CAISDLVYEQYF. CDR3 sequence (DNA): TGTGCCATCAGTGATTTGGTCTACGAGCAGTACTTC.

The chain combines TRBV12-3 or TRBV12-4 with TRBJ1-2; D is uncertain. The CDR3 covers 13 residues. Trimming removed 8 bases at V and 6 bases at J, with 16 bases between. The CDR3 spells CASGVSGSDGYTF. CDR3 DNA sequence: TGTGCCAGCGGCGTCTCGGGTTCAGATGGCTACACCTTC.

The genes are TRBV28 and TRBJ1-2; D is unclear. From germline, CDR1 is MDHEN and CDR2 SYDVKM. Trimming took 8 bases from V and 8 from J, leaving 21 bases between them. The CDR3 loop spans 14 amino acids. As DNA, the CDR3 is TGTGCCAGCTCCAGTTTGGGTATCAGGAAGGGCTACACCTTC. It translates to CASSSLGIRKGYTF.

On this clonotype itself: A read error is possible here, since a much larger clone lies one base away. V usage is TRBV15 and J usage is TRBJ1-1, with D uncertain. Germline values: CDR1 LNHNV, CDR2 YYDKDF (reference sequence). Trimming took off 1 base at V and 1 base at J, with 4 bases between the two ends. The CDR3 runs to 13 residues. The CDR3 DNA is TGTGCCACCAGCAGAGCCGAGAACACTGAAGCTTTCTTT. It specifies CATSRAENTEAFF.

The V gene is TRBV30, the J gene TRBJ2-1; TRBD1 might be the D (6 bases). Per the germline V gene, CDR1 is GTSNPN and CDR2 is SVGIG (reference sequence). The CDR3 has 13 amino acids. V was clipped by 1 base and J by 5 bases, with 9 bases between them. The CDR3: CAWSARTDNEQFF. The CDR3 bases are TGTGCCTGGAGTGCTCGGACAGACAATGAGCAGTTCTTC.

This chain connects TRBV20-1 to TRBJ2-5; no clear D gene. The germline V gene has CDR1 DFQATT and CDR2 SNEGSKA (reference sequence). V was cut by 1 base and J by 1 base, with 10 bases left in between. The CDR3 contains 14 residues. The chain's CDR3 is CSARVGQSQETQYF. The CDR3 DNA is TGCAGTGCTAGAGTAGGGCAGTCCCAAGAGACCCAGTACTTC.

This clonotype occurred once. The chain has TRBV20-1 and TRBJ2-3; 7 positions agree with TRBD2. The CDR3 is made up of 13 amino acids. The V and J ends lost 4 bases and 1 base, in that order; junction bases with no gene match: 2. Germline-derived CDR1 and CDR2 are DFQATT and SNEGSKA (reference sequence). The chain's CDR3 is CSAMAGGTDTQYF. CDR3 nucleotides: TGCAGTGCTATGGCGGGAGGCACAGATACGCAGTATTTT.

This clonotype was detected only a few times. The chain joins TRBV20-1 to TRBJ2-1; a possible D gene is TRBD2 (6 bases). Trimming removed 0 bases from V and 0 bases from J, with 9 bases in between. Germline CDR1 and CDR2: DFQATT and SNEGSKA (reference sequence). The CDR3 runs 15 residues. This chain's CDR3 is CSARDDGSSYNEQFF. For the CDR3, the DNA is TGCAGTGCTAGAGATGACGGGAGCTCCTACAATGAGCAGTTCTTC.

The sample holds many counts of this clonotype. V usage is TRBV10-3 and J usage is TRBJ1-2, with 8 bases fitting TRBD1. Germline CDR1 and CDR2: ENHRY and SYGVKD. The CDR3 length is 14 residues. Losses at the gene ends were 5 bases for V and 0 bases for J; bases not matched to a gene: 2. The CDR3 spells CAISRRGPNYGYTF. DNA of the CDR3: TGTGCCATCAGTCGCAGGGGGCCTAACTATGGCTACACCTTC.

This clonotype was recorded many times. The V call is TRBV5-6, the J call TRBJ1-5; the D gene is possibly TRBD1 (5 bases). The CDR3 is 13 residues long. CDR1 SGHDT and CDR2 YYEEEE come from the germline V gene. V was pared by 7 bases and J by 2 bases, with 10 bases between. CDR3 protein: CASCRGGNQPQHF. DNA for the CDR3: TGTGCCAGCTGTCGGGGGGGCAATCAGCCCCAGCATTTT. The whole variable domain, filled in from reference TRBV5-6 and TRBJ1-5, reads DAGVTQSPTHLIKTRGQQVTLRCSPKSGHDTVSWYQQALGQGPQFIFQYYEEEERQRGNFPDRFSGHQFPNYSSELNVNALLLGDSALYLCASCRGGNQPQHFGDGTRLSIL.

The J gene is TRBJ2-1, the V gene TRBV7-2; perhaps D is TRBD1 or TRBD2 (5 bases each). The CDR3 extends over 15 amino acids. The V gene's germline CDR1 is SGHTA and CDR2 FQGNSA. V dropped 5 bases and J dropped 6 bases, with 17 bases sitting between them. The CDR3 DNA is TGTGCCAGCAGCCGTTCAAGGGACGCTGTCAATGAGCAGTTCTTC. Translated: CASSRSRDAVNEQFF.

There are many counts of this clonotype. The junction differs from germline at one of its ends, possibly a read error. The chain couples TRBV12-3 or TRBV12-4 to TRBJ2-1; D might be TRBD1 or TRBD2, each matching 5 bases. This CDR3 is built from 12 residues. CDR3: CASSPRGDEQFF. DNA for the CDR3: TGCGCCAGCAGCCCTCGGGGCGATGAGCAGTTCTTC.

V usage is TRBV2 and J usage is TRBJ1-5; weak D call: TRBD1 (5 bases). The V gene's germline CDR1 is SNHLY and CDR2 FYNNEI. The CDR3 covers 15 residues. V shed 3 bases and J shed 4 bases, with 13 bases lying between them. CDR3 nucleotides: TGTGCCAGCAGTGATTCCGGGACTAGAAATCAGCCCCAGCATTTT. This codes for CASSDSGTRNQPQHF.

This clonotype was counted ten times or more. The chain carries TRBV7-2 and TRBJ2-4; 9 bases are shared with TRBD2. V lost 0 bases and J lost 7; bases outside the gene matches: 7. Germline assignment: CDR1 SGHTA and CDR2 FQGNSA. The length of the CDR3 is 16 residues. Here the CDR3 DNA reads TGTGCCAGCAGCTTAGCACGGCGGGGGGGCGGGAACATTCAGTACTTC. Translation gives CASSLARRGGGNIQYF.

This clonotype was observed a handful of times. V gene TRBV29-1 combines with J gene TRBJ2-7; D not resolved. V dropped 3 bases and J dropped 6 bases, with 6 bases sitting between them. This CDR3 has 10 amino acids. The germline CDR1 and CDR2 sequences are SQVTM and ANQGSEA. The CDR3 spells CSVDSGEQYF. For the CDR3, the DNA is TGCAGCGTTGACAGTGGCGAGCAGTACTTC.

This clonotype turned up a few times. This chain links TRBV9 with TRBJ1-4; 7 bases agree with TRBD1. CDR3 size: 15 residues. Germline values: CDR1 SGDLS, CDR2 YYNGEE. Germline trimming cut 0 bases from V and 8 bases from J; bases unmatched to any gene: 7. For the CDR3, the DNA is TGTGCCAGCAGCGTAGATCTAGGGGGCCGGGAAAAACTGTTTTTT. It codes for CASSVDLGGREKLFF.

The CDR3 DNA sequence: TGTGCCAGCAGTTTTGGACAGGGAGGATGGTACGAGCAGTACTTC. Encoded protein: CASSFGQGGWYEQYF. The J gene is TRBJ2-7, the V gene TRBV28, with 8 bases fitting TRBD1. The CDR3 consists of 15 residues. The J segment lost 4 bases and the V segment lost 3 bases, leaving 8 bases of the junction unmatched. Germline CDR1 MDHEN, CDR2 SYDVKM.

This clonotype was counted between two and nine times. DNA for the CDR3: TGTGCCAGCAATGGCCTTCCGAACGGCGAGCAGTACTTC. This translates into CASNGLPNGEQYF. The chain is built from TRBV6-2 or TRBV6-3 and TRBJ2-7; D is undetermined. The germline V and J ends were trimmed by 7 bases and 6 bases, with 16 bases remaining between them. The CDR3 covers 13 residues. Germline CDR1 and CDR2: MNHEY and SVGEGT.